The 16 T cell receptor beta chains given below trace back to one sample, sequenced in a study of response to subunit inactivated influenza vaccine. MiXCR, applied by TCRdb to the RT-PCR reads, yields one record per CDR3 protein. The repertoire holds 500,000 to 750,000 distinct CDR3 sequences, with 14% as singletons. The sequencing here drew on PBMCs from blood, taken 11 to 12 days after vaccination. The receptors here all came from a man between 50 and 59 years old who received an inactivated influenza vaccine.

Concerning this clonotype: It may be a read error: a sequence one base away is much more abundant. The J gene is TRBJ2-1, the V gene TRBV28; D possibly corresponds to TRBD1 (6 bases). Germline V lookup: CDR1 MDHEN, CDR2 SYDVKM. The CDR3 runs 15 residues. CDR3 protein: CASSLVRGPYNEQLF. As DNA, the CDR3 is TGTGCCAGCAGTTTAGTCAGGGGACCTTACAATGAGCAGCTCTTC.

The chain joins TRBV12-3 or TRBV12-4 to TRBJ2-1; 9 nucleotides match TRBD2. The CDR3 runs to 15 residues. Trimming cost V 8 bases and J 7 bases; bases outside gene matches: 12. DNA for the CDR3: TGTGCCAGCGGCGGGGGGGGCGACCCCCGGAATGAGCAGTTCTTC. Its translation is CASGGGGDPRNEQFF.

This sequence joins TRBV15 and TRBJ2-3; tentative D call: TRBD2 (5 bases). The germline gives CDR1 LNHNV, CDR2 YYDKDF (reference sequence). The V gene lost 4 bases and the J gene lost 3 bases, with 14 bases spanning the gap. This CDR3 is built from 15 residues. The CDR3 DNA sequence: TGTGCCACCAGCAACGAGGCGGGTTTTACAGATACGCAGTATTTT. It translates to CATSNEAGFTDTQYF.

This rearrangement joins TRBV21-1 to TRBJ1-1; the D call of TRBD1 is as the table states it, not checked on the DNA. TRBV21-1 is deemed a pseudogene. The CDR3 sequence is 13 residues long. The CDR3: CASSKSGDTEAFF. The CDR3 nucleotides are TGTGCCAGCAGCAAGTCGGGGGACACTGAAGCTTTCTTT.

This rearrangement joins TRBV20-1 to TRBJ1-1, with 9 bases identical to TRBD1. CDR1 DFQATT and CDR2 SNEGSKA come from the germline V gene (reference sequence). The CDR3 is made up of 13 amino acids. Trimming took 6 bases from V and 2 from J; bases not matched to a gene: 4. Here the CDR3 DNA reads TGCAGTGCGGAGGACAGGGGAAACACTGAAGCTTTCTTT. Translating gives CSAEDRGNTEAFF.

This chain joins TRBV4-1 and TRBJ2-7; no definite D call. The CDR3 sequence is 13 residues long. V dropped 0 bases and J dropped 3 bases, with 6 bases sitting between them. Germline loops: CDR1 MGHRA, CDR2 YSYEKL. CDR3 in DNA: TGCGCCAGCAGCCAAGAGACCTACTACGAGCAGTACTTC. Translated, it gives CASSQETYYEQYF.

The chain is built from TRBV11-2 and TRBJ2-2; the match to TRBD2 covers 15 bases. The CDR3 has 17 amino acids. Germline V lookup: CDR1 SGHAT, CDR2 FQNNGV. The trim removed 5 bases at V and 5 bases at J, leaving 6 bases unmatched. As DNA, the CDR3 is TGTGCCAGCAGCAAGGGACTAGCGGGGGGTTTGACCGGGGAGCTGTTTTTT. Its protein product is CASSKGLAGGLTGELFF. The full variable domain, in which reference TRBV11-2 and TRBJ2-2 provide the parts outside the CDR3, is EAGVAQSPRYKIIEKRQSVAFWCNPISGHATLYWYQQILGQGPKLLIQFQNNGVVDDSQLPKDRFSAERLKGVDSTLKIQPAKLEDSAVYLCASSKGLAGGLTGELFFGEGSRLTVL.

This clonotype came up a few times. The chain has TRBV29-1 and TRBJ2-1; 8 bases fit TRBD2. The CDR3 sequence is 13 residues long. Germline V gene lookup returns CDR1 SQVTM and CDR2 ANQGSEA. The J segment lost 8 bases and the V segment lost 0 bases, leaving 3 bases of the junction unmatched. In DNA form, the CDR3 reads TGCAGCGTTGAAGAGGGGACTAGAGATGAGCAGTTCTTC. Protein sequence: CSVEEGTRDEQFF.

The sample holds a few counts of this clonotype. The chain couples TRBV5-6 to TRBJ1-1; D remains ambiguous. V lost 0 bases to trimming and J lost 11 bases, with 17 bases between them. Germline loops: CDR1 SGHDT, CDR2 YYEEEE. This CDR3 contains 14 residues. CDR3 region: CASSLAILSGGAFF. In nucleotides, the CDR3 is TGTGCCAGCAGCTTGGCAATTTTATCGGGTGGGGCTTTCTTT.

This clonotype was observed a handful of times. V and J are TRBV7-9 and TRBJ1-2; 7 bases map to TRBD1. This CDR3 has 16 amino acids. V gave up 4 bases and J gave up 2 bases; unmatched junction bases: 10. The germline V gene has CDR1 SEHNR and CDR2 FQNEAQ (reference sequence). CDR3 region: CASSSPGTVLNYGYTF. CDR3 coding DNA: TGTGCCAGCAGCTCCCCCGGGACAGTCTTGAACTATGGCTACACCTTC.

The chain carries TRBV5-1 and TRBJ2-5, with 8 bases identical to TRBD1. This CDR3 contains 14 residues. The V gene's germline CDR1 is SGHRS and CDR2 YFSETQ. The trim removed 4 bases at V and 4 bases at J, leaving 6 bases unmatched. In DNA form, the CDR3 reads TGCGCCAGCAGCGACCCGCAGGGGGCAGAGACCCAGTACTTC. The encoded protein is CASSDPQGAETQYF.

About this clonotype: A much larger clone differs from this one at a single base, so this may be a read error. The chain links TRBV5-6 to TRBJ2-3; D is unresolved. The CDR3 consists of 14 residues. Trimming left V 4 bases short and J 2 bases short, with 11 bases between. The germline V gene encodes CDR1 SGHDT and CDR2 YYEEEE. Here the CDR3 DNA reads TGTGCCAGCAGCGGGGTAATCACCACAGATACGCAGTATTTT. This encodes CASSGVITTDTQYF.

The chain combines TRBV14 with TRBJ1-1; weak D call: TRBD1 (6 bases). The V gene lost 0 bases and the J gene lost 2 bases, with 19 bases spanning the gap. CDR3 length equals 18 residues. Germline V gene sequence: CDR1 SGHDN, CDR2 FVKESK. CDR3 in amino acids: CASSQDSPGAGANTEAFF. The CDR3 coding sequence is TGTGCCAGCAGCCAAGATTCTCCTGGGGCAGGGGCTAACACTGAAGCTTTCTTT.

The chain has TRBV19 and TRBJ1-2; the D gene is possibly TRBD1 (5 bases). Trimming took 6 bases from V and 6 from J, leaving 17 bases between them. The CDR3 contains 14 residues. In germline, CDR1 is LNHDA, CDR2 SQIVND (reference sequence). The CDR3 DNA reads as TGTGCCAGTAGCCCCAGGGAGTTGAAAAATGGCTACACCTTC. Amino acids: CASSPRELKNGYTF.

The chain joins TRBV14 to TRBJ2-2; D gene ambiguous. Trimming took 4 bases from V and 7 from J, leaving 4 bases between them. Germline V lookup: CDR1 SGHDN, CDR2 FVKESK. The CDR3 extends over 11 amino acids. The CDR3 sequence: CASSRLGELFF. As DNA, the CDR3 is TGTGCCAGCAGCCGCCTCGGGGAGCTGTTTTTT.

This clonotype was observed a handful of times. CDR3 amino acids: CASSKPGQGSETQYF. In nucleotides, the CDR3 is TGTGCCAGCAGCAAACCGGGACAGGGATCGGAGACCCAGTACTTC. The genes are TRBV2 and TRBJ2-5, with 9 bases fitting TRBD1. Germline trimming cut 6 bases from V and 5 bases from J; bases unmatched to any gene: 10. The length of the CDR3 is 15 residues. Germline loops: CDR1 SNHLY, CDR2 FYNNEI.